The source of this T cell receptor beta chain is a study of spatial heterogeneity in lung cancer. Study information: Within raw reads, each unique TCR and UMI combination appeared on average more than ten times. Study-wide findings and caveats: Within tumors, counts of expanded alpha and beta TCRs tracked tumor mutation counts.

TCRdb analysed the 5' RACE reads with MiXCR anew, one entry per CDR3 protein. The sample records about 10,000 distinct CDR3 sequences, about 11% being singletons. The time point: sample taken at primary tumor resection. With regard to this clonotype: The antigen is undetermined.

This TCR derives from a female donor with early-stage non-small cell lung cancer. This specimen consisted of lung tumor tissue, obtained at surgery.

The CDR3 reads CAWSVRGGSEQFF. The CDR3 DNA follows: TGTGCCTGGAGTGTACGGGGAGGGAGCGAGCAGTTCTTC. The chain recombines TRBV30 with TRBJ2-1; TRBD2 agrees at 7 bases. The V and J ends lost 0 bases and 10 bases, in that order; junction bases with no gene match: 6. Germline V gene data show CDR1 as GTSNPN and CDR2 as SVGIG (reference sequence). This CDR3 region has 13 residues.